This TCR beta chain was sequenced during a study of tumor-infiltrating lymphocytes in primary liver carcinoma. On the study more broadly: Each sample had roughly 3.65 to 8 million productive TCRbeta reads regardless of tissue type. The study's findings and limits: Less overlap was seen in tumor-adjacent and tumor-blood pairs than in tumor region pairs. In the absence of sorting, bulk samples left CD4+ and CD8+ repertoires uncompared.

To note about this clonotype: Its antigen is currently unknown.

Trimming shortened V by 2 bases and J by 5 bases, and 7 bases separated the two germline ends. Germline V CDR1 and CDR2: SGHTA, FQGTGA. The CDR3 contains 13 residues. Starting material of around 490 ng total RNA yielded TCR beta cDNA via a constant-region primer. Researchers made the TCR beta libraries by running three nested multiplex PCR rounds with slightly modified ARM-PCR. Two initial PCR rounds of around 10 cycles each paired TRBV1-TRBV30 forward primers with a C-beta reverse primer. TCRdb re-called the multiplex PCR reads through MiXCR, storing one row per CDR3 protein. The sample lists about 310,000 distinct CDR3 sequences; 65% were seen once. Unsorted whole blood yielded the blood RNA, and germline DNA was also extracted. Chronic HBV infection was present, with no prior treatment.

The chain links TRBV7-3 to TRBJ2-1, with D uncertain. The sequencing sample was made of peripheral blood. This clonotype was sampled from a man aged 40-49 years with primary liver carcinoma and hepatitis B virus infection. The CDR3 coding sequence is TGTGCCAGCAGCTTAGTACGGAACAATGAGCAGTTCTTC. It codes for CASSLVRNNEQFF.